The 5 T cell receptor beta chains reported below all come from one sample, sequenced in a study of CD8 T cells in ankylosing spondylitis. Study outcomes and limitations: A TCR beta motif of eight highly homologous variants appeared characteristic of ankylosing spondylitis blood.

No antigen is known for these receptors. Each CDR3 protein is one row after TCRdb ran MiXCR on the 5' RACE reads. In the table there are a few hundred thousand distinct CDR3 sequences, 15% to 20% of which are singletons. The sequenced material came from blood, either unsorted or a sorted T cell fraction (not recorded which). Receptors originate from a male donor with ankylosing spondylitis.

The rearrangement uses TRBV18 and TRBJ1-1, with 7 bases that match TRBD1. V gave up 0 bases and J gave up 1 base; unmatched junction bases: 11. CDR1 KGHSH and CDR2 LQKENI come from the germline V gene. This CDR3 is 18 amino acids long. The CDR3 DNA sequence: TGTGCCAGCTCACCACCCGGGGGACAGAGAAGAGGGAACACTGAAGCTTTCTTT. Translating it yields CASSPPGGQRRGNTEAFF.

This clonotype was detected only a few times. The chain is built from TRBV7-8 and TRBJ2-1, with D perhaps TRBD1 (6 bases). Germline CDR1 is SGHVS and CDR2 is FQNEAQ. The CDR3 has 16 amino acids. V lost 8 bases and J 2 bases, leaving 19 bases between the germline ends. The DNA for the CDR3 is TGTGCCAGCTGCCAAAGTTCCGGGACAACCTACAATGAGCAGTTCTTC. It translates to CASCQSSGTTYNEQFF.

The chain combines TRBV6-1 with TRBJ2-1; D perhaps matches TRBD2 (5 bases). Per the germline V gene, CDR1 is MNHNS and CDR2 is SASEGT. The V and J ends lost 4 bases and 0 bases respectively, with 7 bases between them. The CDR3 covers 14 residues. The CDR3 reads CASSVRGSYNEQFF. The CDR3 DNA is TGTGCCAGCAGTGTCCGGGGCTCCTACAATGAGCAGTTCTTC.

Details on this clonotype: A read error is possible here, since a much larger clone lies one base away. The CDR3 ends on some other residue instead of the conserved phenylalanine or tryptophan, so this is likely a read error. The chain has TRBV15 and TRBJ1-4, with D possibly being TRBD1 (5 bases). CDR1 is LNHNV, CDR2 YYDKDF, per germline (reference sequence). Trimming took 2 bases from V and 4 from J, leaving 8 bases between them. This CDR3 is 14 amino acids long. CDR3 in DNA: TGTGCCACCAGCAGACAGGGTTTTAATGAAAAACTGTTTATT. Amino acids: CATSRQGFNEKLFI.

V gene TRBV18 combines with J gene TRBJ2-7; D not certain. CDR1 KGHSH and CDR2 LQKENI come from the germline V gene. CDR3 size: 14 residues. The V end lost 1 base, the J end lost 0 bases, and 7 bases lay between the germline ends. The CDR3 DNA sequence: TGTGCCAGCTCACCACGAGCAGTCTCCTACGAGCAGTACTTC. Protein product: CASSPRAVSYEQYF.